What follows is one TCR beta chain and its context. This may stem from a read error, because a much larger clone lies one nucleotide away. The record originates from a study of T-cell reconstitution after alpha-beta-depleted transplantation in children. This CDR3 has 13 residues. Germline values: CDR1 SGHAT, CDR2 FQNNGV. Unique molecular identifiers tagged the TCRbeta library. MiXCR, run by TCRdb on the PCR reads, gives a single entry per CDR3 protein. Of 200,000 to 300,000 distinct CDR3 sequences listed, 9.5% to 15% are singletons. Sequencing was performed on PBMCs from the stem cell graft donor, taken from the stem cell graft. The chain employs TRBV11-2 and TRBJ2-1; a weak D match, TRBD1 (6 bases). The TCR sequence derives from a human donor who donated a stem cell graft to a child with acute lymphoblastic leukemia. The CDR3 protein is CACSLDSYNEQFF. The CDR3 DNA reads as TGTGCCTGCAGTCTGGACAGTTACAATGAGCAGTTCTTC.